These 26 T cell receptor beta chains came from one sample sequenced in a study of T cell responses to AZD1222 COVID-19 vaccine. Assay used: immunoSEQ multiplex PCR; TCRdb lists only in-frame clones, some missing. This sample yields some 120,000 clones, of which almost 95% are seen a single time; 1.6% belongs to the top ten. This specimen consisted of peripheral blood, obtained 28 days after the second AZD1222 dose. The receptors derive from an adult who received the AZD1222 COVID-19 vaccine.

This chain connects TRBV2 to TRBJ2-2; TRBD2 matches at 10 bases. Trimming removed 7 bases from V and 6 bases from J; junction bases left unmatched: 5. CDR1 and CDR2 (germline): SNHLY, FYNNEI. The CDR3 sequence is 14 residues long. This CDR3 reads CASNLAGEAGELFF. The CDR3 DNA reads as TGTGCCAGCAACCTAGCGGGAGAGGCCGGGGAGCTGTTTTTT. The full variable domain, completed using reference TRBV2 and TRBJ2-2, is EPEVTQTPSHQVTQMGQEVILRCVPISNHLYFYWYRQILGQKVEFLVSFYNNEISEKSEIFDDQFSVERPDGSNFTLKIRSTKLEDSAMYFCASNLAGEAGELFFGEGSRLTVL.

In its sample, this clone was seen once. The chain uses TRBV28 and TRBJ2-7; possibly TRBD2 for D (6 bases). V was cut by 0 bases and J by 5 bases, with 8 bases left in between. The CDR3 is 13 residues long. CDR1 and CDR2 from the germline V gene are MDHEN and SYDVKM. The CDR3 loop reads CASSLWGRNEQYF. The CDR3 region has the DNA TGTGCCAGCAGTTTATGGGGGAGGAACGAGCAGTACTTC.

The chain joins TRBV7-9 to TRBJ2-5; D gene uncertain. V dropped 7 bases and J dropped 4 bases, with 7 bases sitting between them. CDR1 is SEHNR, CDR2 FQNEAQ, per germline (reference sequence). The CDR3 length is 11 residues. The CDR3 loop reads CASTSVETQYF. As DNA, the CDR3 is TGTGCCAGCACCTCAGTAGAGACCCAGTACTTC.

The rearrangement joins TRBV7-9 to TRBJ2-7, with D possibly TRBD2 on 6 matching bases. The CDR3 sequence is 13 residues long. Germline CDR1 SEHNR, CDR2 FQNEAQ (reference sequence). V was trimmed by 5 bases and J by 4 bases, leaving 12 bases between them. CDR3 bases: TGTGCCAGCAGCGCCGCGAGCGGGTACGAGCAGTACTTC. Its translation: CASSAASGYEQYF.

CDR3 in DNA: TGTGCCAGCAGCCCTCAGGGCTACTATGGCTACACCTTC. It encodes CASSPQGYYGYTF. The chain carries TRBV7-8 and TRBJ1-2; possibly TRBD1 for D (5 bases). The CDR3 spans 13 residues. In germline, CDR1 is SGHVS, CDR2 FQNEAQ. V was pared by 5 bases and J by 3 bases, with 10 bases between.

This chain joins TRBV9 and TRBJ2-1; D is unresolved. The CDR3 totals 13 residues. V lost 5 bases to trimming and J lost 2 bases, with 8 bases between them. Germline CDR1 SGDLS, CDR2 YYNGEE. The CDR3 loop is CASSEGPYNEQFF. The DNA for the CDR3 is TGTGCCAGCAGTGAAGGGCCCTACAATGAGCAGTTCTTC. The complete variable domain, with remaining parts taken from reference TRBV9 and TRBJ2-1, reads DSGVTQTPKHLITATGQRVTLRCSPRSGDLSVYWYQQSLDQGLQFLIQYYNGEERAKGNILERFSAQQFPDLHSELNLSSLELGDSALYFCASSEGPYNEQFFGPGTRLTVL.

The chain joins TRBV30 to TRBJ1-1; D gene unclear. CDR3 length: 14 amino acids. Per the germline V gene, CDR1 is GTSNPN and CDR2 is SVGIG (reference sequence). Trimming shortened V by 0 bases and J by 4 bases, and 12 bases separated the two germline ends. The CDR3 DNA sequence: TGTGCCTGGAGTGTTTTTCAATTGGGCACTGAAGCTTTCTTT. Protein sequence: CAWSVFQLGTEAFF.

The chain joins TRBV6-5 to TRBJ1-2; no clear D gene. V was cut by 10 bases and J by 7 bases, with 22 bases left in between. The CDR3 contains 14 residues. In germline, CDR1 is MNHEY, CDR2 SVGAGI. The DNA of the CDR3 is TGTGCCACCTTCGGGTCAGGCAGATCCATTGGCTACACCTTC. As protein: CATFGSGRSIGYTF.

This CDR3 reads CASSDLRGSSYNEQFF. The CDR3, as DNA: TGCGCCAGCAGTGACCTCAGGGGTAGTTCCTACAATGAGCAGTTCTTC. The chain uses TRBV10-1 and TRBJ2-1, with D perhaps TRBD1 (6 bases). The germline V gene encodes CDR1 WNHNN and CDR2 SYGVQD (reference sequence). Trimming took 3 bases from V and 1 from J, leaving 13 bases between them. The length of the CDR3 is 16 residues.

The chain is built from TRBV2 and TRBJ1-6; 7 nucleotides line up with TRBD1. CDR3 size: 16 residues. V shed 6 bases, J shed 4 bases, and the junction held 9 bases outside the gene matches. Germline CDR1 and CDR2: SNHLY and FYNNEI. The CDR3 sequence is CASSPRTGGYNSPLHF. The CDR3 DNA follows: TGTGCCAGCAGCCCGAGGACAGGTGGTTATAATTCACCCCTCCACTTT.

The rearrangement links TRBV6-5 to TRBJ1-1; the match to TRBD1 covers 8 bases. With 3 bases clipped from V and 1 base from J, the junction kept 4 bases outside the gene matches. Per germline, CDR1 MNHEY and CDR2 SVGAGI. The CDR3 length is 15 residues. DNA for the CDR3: TGTGCCAGCAGTTATCCCGGGACAGGGAACACTGAAGCTTTCTTT. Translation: CASSYPGTGNTEAFF.

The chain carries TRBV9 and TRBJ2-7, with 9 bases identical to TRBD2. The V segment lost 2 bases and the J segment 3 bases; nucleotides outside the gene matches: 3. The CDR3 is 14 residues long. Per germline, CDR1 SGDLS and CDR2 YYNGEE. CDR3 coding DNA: TGTGCCAGCAGCGTTGGGACTAGCTTCTACGAGCAGTACTTC. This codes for CASSVGTSFYEQYF.

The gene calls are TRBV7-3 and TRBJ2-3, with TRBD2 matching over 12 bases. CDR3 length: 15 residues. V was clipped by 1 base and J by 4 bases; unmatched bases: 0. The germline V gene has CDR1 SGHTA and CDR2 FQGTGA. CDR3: CASSLRLAGADTQYF. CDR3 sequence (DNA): TGTGCCAGCAGCTTAAGACTAGCGGGAGCAGATACGCAGTATTTT.

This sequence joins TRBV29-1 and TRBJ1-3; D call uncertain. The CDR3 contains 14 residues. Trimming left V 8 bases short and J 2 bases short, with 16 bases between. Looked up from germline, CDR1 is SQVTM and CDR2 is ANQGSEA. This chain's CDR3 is CSLLRGLTGNTIYF. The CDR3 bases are TGCAGCCTTCTTCGAGGGCTTACTGGAAACACCATATATTTT.

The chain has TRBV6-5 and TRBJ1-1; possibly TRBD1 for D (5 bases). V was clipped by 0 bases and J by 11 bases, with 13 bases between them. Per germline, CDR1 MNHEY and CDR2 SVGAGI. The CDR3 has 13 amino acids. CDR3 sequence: CASSYSKVGEAFF. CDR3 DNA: TGTGCCAGCAGTTACTCAAAAGTAGGGGAGGCTTTCTTT.

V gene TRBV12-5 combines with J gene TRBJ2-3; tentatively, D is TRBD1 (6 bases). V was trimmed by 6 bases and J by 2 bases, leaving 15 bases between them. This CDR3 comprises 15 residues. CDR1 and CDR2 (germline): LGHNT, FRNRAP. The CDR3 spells CASGSTGSNTDTQYF. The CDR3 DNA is TGTGCTAGTGGGTCAACAGGGTCCAACACAGATACGCAGTATTTT.

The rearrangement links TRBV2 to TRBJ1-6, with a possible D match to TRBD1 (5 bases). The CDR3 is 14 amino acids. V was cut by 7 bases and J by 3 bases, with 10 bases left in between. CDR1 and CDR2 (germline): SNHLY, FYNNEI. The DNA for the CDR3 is TGTGCCAGCATCCCAGGGAACTATAATTCACCCCTCCACTTT. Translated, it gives CASIPGNYNSPLHF.

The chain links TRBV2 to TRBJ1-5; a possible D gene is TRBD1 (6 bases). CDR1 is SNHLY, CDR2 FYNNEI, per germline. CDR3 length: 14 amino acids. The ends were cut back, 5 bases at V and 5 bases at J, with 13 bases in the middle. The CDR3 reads CASSQTGPDQPQHF. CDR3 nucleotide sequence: TGTGCCAGCAGTCAGACAGGTCCGGATCAGCCCCAGCATTTT.

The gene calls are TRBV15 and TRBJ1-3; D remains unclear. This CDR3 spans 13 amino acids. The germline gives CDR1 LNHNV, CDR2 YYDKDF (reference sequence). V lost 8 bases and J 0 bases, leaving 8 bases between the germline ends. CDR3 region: CATAVDSGNTIYF. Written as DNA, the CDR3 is TGTGCCACCGCTGTGGACTCTGGAAACACCATATATTTT.

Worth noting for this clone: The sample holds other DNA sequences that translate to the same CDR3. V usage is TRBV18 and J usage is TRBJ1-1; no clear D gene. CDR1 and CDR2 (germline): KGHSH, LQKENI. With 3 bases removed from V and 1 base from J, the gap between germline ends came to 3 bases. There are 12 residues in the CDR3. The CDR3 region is CASSPGNTEAFF. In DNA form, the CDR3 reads TGTGCCAGCTCACCGGGGAACACTGAAGCTTTCTTT. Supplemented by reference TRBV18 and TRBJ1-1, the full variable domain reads NAGVMQNPRHLVRRRGQEARLRCSPMKGHSHVYWYRQLPEEGLKFMVYLQKENIIDESGMPKERFSAEFPKEGPSILRIQQVVRGDSAAYFCASSPGNTEAFFGQGTRLTVV.

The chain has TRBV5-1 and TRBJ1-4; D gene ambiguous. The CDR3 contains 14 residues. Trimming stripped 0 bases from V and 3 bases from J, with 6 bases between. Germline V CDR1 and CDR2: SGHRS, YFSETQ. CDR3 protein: CASSLDRPNEKLFF. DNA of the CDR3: TGCGCCAGCAGCTTGGACAGACCTAATGAAAAACTGTTTTTT.

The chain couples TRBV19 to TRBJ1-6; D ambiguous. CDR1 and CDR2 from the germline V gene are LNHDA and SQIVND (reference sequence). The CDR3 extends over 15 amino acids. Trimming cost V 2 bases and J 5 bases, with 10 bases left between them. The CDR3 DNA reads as TGTGCCAGTAGTATAAGTCTAGCGGATAATTCACCCCTCCACTTT. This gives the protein CASSISLADNSPLHF.

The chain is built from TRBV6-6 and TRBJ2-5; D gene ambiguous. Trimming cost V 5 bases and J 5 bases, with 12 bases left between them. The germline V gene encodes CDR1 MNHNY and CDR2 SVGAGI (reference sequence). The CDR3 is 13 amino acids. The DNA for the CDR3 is TGTGCCAGCAGTGACCCTCAATCGGAGACCCAGTACTTC. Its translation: CASSDPQSETQYF.

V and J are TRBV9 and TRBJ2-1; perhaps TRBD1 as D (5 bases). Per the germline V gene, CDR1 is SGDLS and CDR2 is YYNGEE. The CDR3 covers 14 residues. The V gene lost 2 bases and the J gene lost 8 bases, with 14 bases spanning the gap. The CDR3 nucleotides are TGTGCCAGCAGCGTTGACTTTGAAGGGGATGAGCAGTTCTTC. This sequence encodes CASSVDFEGDEQFF.

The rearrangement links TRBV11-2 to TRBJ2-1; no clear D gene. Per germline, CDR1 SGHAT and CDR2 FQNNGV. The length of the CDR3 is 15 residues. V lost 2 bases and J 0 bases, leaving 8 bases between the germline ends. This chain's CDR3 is CASSLSSASYNEQFF. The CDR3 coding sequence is TGTGCCAGCAGCTTATCCAGTGCCTCCTACAATGAGCAGTTCTTC.

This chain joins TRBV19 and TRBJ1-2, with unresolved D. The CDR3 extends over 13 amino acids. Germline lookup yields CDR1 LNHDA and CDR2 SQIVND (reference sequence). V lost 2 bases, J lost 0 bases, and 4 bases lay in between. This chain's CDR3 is CASSIPPNYGYTF. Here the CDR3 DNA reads TGTGCCAGTAGTATACCGCCTAACTATGGCTACACCTTC. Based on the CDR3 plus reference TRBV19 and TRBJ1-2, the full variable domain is DGGITQSPKYLFRKEGQNVTLSCEQNLNHDAMYWYRQDPGQGLRLIYYSQIVNDFQKGDIAEGYSVSREKKESFPLTVTSAQKNPTAFYLCASSIPPNYGYTFGSGTRLTVV.